This T cell receptor (beta chain) was captured in a study of T cell responses to AZD1222 COVID-19 vaccine. For the study at large: Second-dose timings of about 4 or about 12 weeks were pooled.

The CDR3 runs to 14 residues. Per germline, CDR1 SGDLS and CDR2 YYNGEE. The germline V and J ends were trimmed by 2 bases and 2 bases, with 11 bases remaining between them. Study results and limitations: White British ancestry dominated among donors, who included more females, and clonal diversity was possibly underestimated. Seropositive at baseline were only a handful of AZD1222 recipients. Unmutated variant regions reportedly attract nearly half of all spike-specific TCRs.

This table comes from immunoSEQ multiplex PCR, and its TCRdb copy is limited to in-frame clones, with some not included. Of 100,000 to 150,000 clones listed, less than 95% are singletons. To note about this clone: Its antigen is still unknown.

The receptor was isolated from an adult in good health. Sample: peripheral blood, taken on day 0 of AZD1222 vaccination. The chain recombines TRBV9 with TRBJ2-7; TRBD2 might be the D (6 bases). The CDR3 sequence is CASSVSGEAYEQYF. The CDR3 region has the DNA TGTGCCAGCAGCGTTAGCGGCGAGGCCTACGAGCAGTACTTC.